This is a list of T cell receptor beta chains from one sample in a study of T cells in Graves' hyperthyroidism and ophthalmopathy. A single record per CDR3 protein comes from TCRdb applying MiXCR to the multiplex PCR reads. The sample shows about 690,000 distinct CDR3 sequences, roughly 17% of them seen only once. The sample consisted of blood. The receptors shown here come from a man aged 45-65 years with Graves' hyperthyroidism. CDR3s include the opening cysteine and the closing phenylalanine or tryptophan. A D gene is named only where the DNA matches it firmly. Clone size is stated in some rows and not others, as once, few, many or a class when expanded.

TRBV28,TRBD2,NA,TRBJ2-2,CASSGGLAGVSGTGELVF,TGTGCCAGCAGCGGGGGTCTAGCGGGAGTGTCTGGCACCGGGGAGCTGGTTTTT
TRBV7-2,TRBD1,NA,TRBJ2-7,CASSLGAVMGLGGLVYEQYF,TGTGCCAGCAGCTTAGGAGCGGTTATGGGTCTAGGGGGCTTGGTTTACGAGCAGTACTTC
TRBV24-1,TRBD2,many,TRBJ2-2,CATSDPGEGANTGELFF,TGTGCCACCAGTGACCCCGGGGAGGGAGCGAACACCGGGGAGCTGTTTTTT
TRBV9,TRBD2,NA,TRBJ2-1,CASSVGGLAGGRPYNEQFF,TGTGCCAGCAGCGTAGGGGGACTAGCGGGAGGGCGCCCCTACAATGAGCAGTTCTTC
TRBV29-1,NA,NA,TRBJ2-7,CSVEDAKNPYEQYF,TGCAGCGTTGAAGATGCTAAGAACCCCTACGAGCAGTACTTC
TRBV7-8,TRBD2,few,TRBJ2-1,CASSFSSGSGAYNEQFF,TGTGCCAGCAGCTTTTCTAGCGGGAGCGGGGCCTACAATGAGCAGTTCTTC
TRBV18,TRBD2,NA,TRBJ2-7,CASPALAGASYEQYF,TGTGCCAGCCCAGCTCTAGCGGGCGCCTCCTACGAGCAGTACTTC
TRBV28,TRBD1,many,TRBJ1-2,CASSAPPGQTRWNYGYTF,TGTGCCAGCAGTGCCCCGCCGGGACAGACCCGTTGGAACTATGGCTACACCTTC
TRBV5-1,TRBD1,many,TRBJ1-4,CASSQTGEGEKLFF,TGCGCCAGCAGCCAGACAGGGGAAGGTGAAAAACTGTTTTTT
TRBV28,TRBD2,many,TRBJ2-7,CASSLAGTSDYEQYF,TGTGCCAGCAGTCTCGCCGGGACTAGCGACTACGAGCAGTACTTC
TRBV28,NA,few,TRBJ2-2,CASIRSGGRTGELFF,TGTGCCAGCATACGTTCGGGGGGCCGCACCGGGGAGCTGTTTTTT
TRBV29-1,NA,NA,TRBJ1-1,CSVVLQDRGTEAFF,TGCAGCGTTGTTCTACAGGATAGGGGGACTGAAGCTTTCTTT
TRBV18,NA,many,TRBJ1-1,CASSPPLGFLTEAFF,TGTGCCAGCTCACCACCTTTAGGGTTTCTCACTGAAGCTTTCTTT
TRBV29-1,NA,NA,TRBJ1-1,CSVEDEAFF,TGCAGCGTTGAGGACGAAGCTTTCTTT
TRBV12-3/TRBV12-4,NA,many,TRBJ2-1,CASSSLRVGEQFF,TGTGCCAGCAGTTCACTCAGGGTCGGGGAGCAGTTCTTC
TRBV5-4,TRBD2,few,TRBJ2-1,CASSLIGIAGGEQFF,TGTGCCAGCAGCCTGATCGGGATCGCGGGGGGTGAGCAGTTCTTC
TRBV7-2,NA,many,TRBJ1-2,CASSLGLGLYGYTF,TGTGCCAGCAGCTTAGGATTGGGGCTCTATGGCTACACCTTC
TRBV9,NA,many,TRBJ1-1,CASSVATNTEAFF,TGTGCCAGCAGCGTAGCTACGAACACTGAAGCTTTCTTT
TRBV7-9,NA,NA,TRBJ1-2,CASRSPGANYGYTF,TGTGCCAGCAGATCCCCGGGGGCCAACTATGGCTACACCTTC
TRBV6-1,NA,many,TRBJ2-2,CASSLKEVTGELFF,TGTGCCAGCAGCTTAAAAGAAGTCACCGGGGAGCTGTTTTTT
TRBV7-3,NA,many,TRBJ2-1,CASPRRVGLEGYNEQFF,TGTGCCAGCCCTCGAAGGGTTGGCCTAGAGGGCTACAATGAGCAGTTCTTC
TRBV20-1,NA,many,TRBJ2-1,CSARGSGNYNEQFF,TGCAGTGCTAGAGGTAGCGGTAACTACAATGAGCAGTTCTTC
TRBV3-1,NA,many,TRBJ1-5,CASSQDLLVSQPQHF,TGTGCCAGCAGCCAAGATCTATTAGTGAGTCAGCCCCAGCATTTT
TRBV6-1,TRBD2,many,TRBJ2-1,CASSIAGEAYNEQFF,TGTGCCAGCAGTATAGCGGGAGAGGCCTACAATGAGCAGTTCTTC
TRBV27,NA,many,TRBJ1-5,CASSFLEKAFNQPQHF,TGTGCCAGCAGTTTTCTAGAGAAAGCCTTCAATCAGCCCCAGCATTTT
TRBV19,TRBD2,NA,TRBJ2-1,CASSSGRVGAYNEQFF,TGTGCCAGTAGTAGCGGGAGGGTAGGAGCCTACAATGAGCAGTTCTTC
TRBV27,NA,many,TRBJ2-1,CASGTASYNEQFF,TGTGCCAGTGGGACGGCGTCCTACAATGAGCAGTTCTTC
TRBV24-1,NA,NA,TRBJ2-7,CATSDEGNYEQYF,TGTGCCACCAGTGATGAAGGGAACTACGAGCAGTACTTC
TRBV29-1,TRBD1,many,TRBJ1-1,CSVDWAGGGTEAFF,TGCAGCGTTGATTGGGCAGGGGGAGGCACTGAAGCTTTCTTT
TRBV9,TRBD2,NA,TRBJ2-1,CASTGTSGDSYNEQFF,TGTGCCAGCACCGGGACTAGCGGGGACTCCTACAATGAGCAGTTCTTC
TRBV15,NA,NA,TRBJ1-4,CATSRDMAGGGGKLFF,TGTGCCACCAGCAGAGATATGGCGGGCGGAGGTGGAAAACTGTTTTTT
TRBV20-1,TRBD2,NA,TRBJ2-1,CSAVGLAGEYGFYNEQFF,TGCAGTGCCGTCGGACTAGCGGGAGAGTATGGTTTCTACAATGAGCAGTTCTTC
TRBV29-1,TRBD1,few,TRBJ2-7,CSVERTGKYEQYF,TGCAGCGTTGAACGGACAGGGAAGTACGAGCAGTACTTC
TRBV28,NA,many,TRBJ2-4,CASSLNSDLAKNIQYF,TGTGCCAGCAGTCTAAACAGCGATTTAGCCAAAAACATTCAGTACTTC
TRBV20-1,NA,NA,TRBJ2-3,CSAPQSGRGTDTQYF,TGCAGTGCTCCACAGTCGGGACGGGGCACAGATACGCAGTATTTT
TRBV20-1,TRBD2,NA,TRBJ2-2,CSARDLRLAGEDTGELFF,TGCAGTGCTAGAGATCTTCGGCTAGCGGGAGAGGACACCGGGGAGCTGTTTTTT
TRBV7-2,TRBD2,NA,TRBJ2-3,CASNFGGGPQSTDTQYF,TGTGCCAGCAACTTTGGGGGGGGACCACAAAGCACAGATACGCAGTATTTT
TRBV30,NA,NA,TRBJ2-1,CAWSEWTLSSYNEQFF,TGTGCCTGGAGTGAGTGGACTCTTAGCTCCTACAATGAGCAGTTCTTC
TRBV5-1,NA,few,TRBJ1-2,CASSGQGNGYTF,TGCGCCAGCAGCGGCCAGGGTAACGGCTACACCTTC
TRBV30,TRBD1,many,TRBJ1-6,CAWSATGLSPLHF,TGTGCCTGGAGTGCGACAGGGTTATCACCCCTCCACTTT
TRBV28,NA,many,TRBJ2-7,CASSFRVLGAYEQYF,TGTGCCAGCAGTTTCCGTGTTCTGGGAGCCTACGAGCAGTACTTC
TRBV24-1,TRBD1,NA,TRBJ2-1,CATSDLQGVDEDNEQFF,TGTGCCACCAGTGATTTGCAGGGGGTGGATGAGGACAATGAGCAGTTCTTC
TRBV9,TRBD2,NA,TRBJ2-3,CASSAGLAGLGIFTDTQYF,TGTGCCAGCAGCGCGGGACTAGCGGGCCTCGGAATATTCACAGATACGCAGTATTTT
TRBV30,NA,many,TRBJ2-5,CAWTLGLQETQYF,TGTGCCTGGACCCTGGGACTTCAAGAGACCCAGTACTTC
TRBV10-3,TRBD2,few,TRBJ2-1,CAIKDRGRGSYNEQFF,TGTGCCATCAAGGACCGCGGGAGAGGCTCCTACAATGAGCAGTTCTTC
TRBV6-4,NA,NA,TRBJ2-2,CASRENRVAGELFF,TGTGCCAGCAGAGAAAACAGGGTTGCCGGGGAGCTGTTTTTT
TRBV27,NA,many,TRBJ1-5,CASSFVNQPQHF,TGTGCCAGCAGTTTTGTCAATCAGCCCCAGCATTTT
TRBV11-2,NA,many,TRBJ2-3,CASSMGLANTYTQYF,TGTGCCAGCAGCATGGGACTCGCGAATACATATACGCAGTATTTT
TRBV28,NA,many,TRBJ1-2,CASTPGQANYGYTF,TGTGCCAGCACCCCAGGGCAGGCGAACTATGGCTACACCTTC
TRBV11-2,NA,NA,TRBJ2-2,CASSLDLEGERGGELFF,TGTGCCAGCAGCTTAGATCTAGAGGGGGAACGCGGCGGGGAGCTGTTTTTT
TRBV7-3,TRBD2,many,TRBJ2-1,CASSPRLADRYNEQFF,TGTGCCAGCAGCCCTCGACTAGCCGATAGGTACAATGAGCAGTTCTTC
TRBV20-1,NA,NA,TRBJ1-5,CSAYPGYSNQPQHF,TGCAGTGCTTACCCGGGGTATAGCAATCAGCCCCAGCATTTT
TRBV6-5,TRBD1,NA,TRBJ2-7,CASSSRDRDNEQYF,TGTGCCAGCAGTTCCCGGGACAGGGACAACGAGCAGTACTTC
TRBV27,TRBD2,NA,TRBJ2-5,CASRPAPSGGKTQYF,TGTGCCAGCAGGCCGGCTCCTAGCGGGGGGAAGACCCAGTACTTC
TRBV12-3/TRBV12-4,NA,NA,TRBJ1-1,CASSKSAARTEAFF,TGTGCCAGCAGTAAATCGGCGGCGAGGACTGAAGCTTTCTTT
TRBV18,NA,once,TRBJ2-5,CASSPQAGEETQYF,TGTGCCAGCTCACCCCAGGCAGGTGAAGAGACCCAGTACTTC
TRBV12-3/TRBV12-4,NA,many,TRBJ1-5,CASRDRNNQPQHF,TGTGCCAGTAGGGACCGGAACAATCAGCCCCAGCATTTT
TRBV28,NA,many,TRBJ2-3,CASQEEGGRDTQYF,TGTGCCAGCCAGGAAGAAGGCGGACGAGATACGCAGTATTTT
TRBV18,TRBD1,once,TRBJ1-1,CASSPSSRQGPEAFF,TGTGCCAGCTCACCATCGTCCAGACAGGGCCCTGAAGCTTTCTTT
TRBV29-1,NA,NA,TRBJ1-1,CSVSQGTEAFF,TGCAGCGTTTCACAGGGCACTGAAGCTTTCTTT